What follows describes a single T cell receptor (beta chain). What it binds is not known. The study ran its PCR with 60 Vbeta and 13 Jbeta primers. Assay: immunoSEQ multiplex PCR; the TCRdb copy retains only in-frame clones and omits some. The repertoire has some 140,000 clones, roughly 77% of them found once; the top ten carry 6% to 8.5%. The entry originates in a study of cytomegalovirus exposure and HLA in healthy donors. The ends were cut back, 0 bases at V and 4 bases at J, with 9 bases in the middle. The CDR3 loop spans 14 amino acids. From germline, CDR1 is MNHEY and CDR2 SMNVEV (reference sequence). General study results and limits: Most TCR beta V segments were productive about 87% or about 30% of the time in an earlier analysis. The sole available immune exposure information was CMV serostatus. Analysis was carried out at a later point, and it linked a missense DCLRE1C variant to TCR beta V- and J-gene trimming. Relative to equally common others, HLA-associated TCR beta chains showed greater clonal expansion in a later analysis.

Sequencing used PBMCs. The chain has TRBV27 and TRBJ1-1, with D tentatively TRBD1 (5 bases). This clonotype was obtained from a young man in good health and CMV-seropositive. The CDR3 here is CASSLSRQGTEAFF. As DNA, the CDR3 is TGTGCCAGCAGTTTATCGAGGCAGGGCACTGAAGCTTTCTTT.